This TCR beta chain was sequenced for a study of shared clonotypes between healthy human individuals. The study enrolled healthy HIV-negative adults without recent acute infections or vaccinations as donors. V lost 2 bases to trimming and J lost 6 bases, with 14 bases between them. The CDR3 length is 14 residues. The V gene's germline CDR1 is LNHNV and CDR2 YYDKDF (reference sequence). Only in-frame clones appear in the TCRdb table, and some are missing; sequencing was by immunoSEQ multiplex PCR. The data hold 2,500,000 or so clones, with over 85% observed a single time. Sequencing used naive CD4+ T cells from PBMCs. Documented subset: CD45RA+ positively selected. This TCR was sampled from a man aged 18 to 29 in good health. Some clones in this sample may be carry-over from other donors' samples. The chain carries TRBV15 and TRBJ2-7; no reliable D call. CDR3 nucleotide sequence: TGTGCCACCAGCAGATCCCGAGCGACTTCCGAGCAGTACTTC. Residues: CATSRSRATSEQYF.